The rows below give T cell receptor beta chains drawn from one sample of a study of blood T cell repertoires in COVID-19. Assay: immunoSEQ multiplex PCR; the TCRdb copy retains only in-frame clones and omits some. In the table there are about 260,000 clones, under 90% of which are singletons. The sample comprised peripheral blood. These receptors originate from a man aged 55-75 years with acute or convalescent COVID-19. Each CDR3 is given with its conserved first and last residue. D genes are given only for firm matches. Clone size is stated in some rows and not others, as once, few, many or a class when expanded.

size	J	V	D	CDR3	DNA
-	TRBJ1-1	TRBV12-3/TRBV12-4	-	CASTMGAGEAFF	TGTGCCAGCACTATGGGGGCCGGCGAAGCTTTCTTT
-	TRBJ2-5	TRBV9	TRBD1	CASSPTGGGLETQYF	TGTGCCAGCAGCCCCACAGGGGGCGGGCTGGAGACCCAGTACTTC
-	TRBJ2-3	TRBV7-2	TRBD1	CASSLGARTGTDTQYF	TGTGCCAGCAGCTTAGGGGCAAGGACAGGGACAGATACGCAGTATTTT
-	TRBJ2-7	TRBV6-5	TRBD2	CASKREPYEQYF	TGTGCCAGCAAGCGGGAGCCATACGAGCAGTACTTC
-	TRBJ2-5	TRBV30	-	CAWSDAGARETQYF	TGTGCCTGGAGTGACGCGGGGGCCCGAGAGACCCAGTACTTC
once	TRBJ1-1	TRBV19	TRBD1	CASSTRGGEAFF	TGTGCCAGTAGTACTAGAGGGGGCGAAGCTTTCTTT
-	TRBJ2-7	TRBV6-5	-	CASRTGRSSYEQYF	TGTGCCAGCAGGACAGGCCGAAGCTCCTACGAGCAGTACTTC
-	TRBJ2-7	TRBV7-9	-	CASSPIVGGIYEQYF	TGTGCCAGCAGCCCCATCGTAGGCGGAATCTACGAGCAGTACTTC
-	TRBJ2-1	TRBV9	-	CASSDSASSYNEQFF	TGTGCCAGCAGCGATAGCGCGAGCTCCTACAATGAGCAGTTCTTC
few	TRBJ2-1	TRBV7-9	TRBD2	CASRPGTSGGYSYNEQFF	TGTGCCAGCAGGCCCGGGACTAGCGGGGGGTATTCCTACAATGAGCAGTTCTTC
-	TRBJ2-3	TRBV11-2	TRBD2	CASTGGVLGYTDTQYF	TGTGCCAGCACTGGGGGGGTTCTAGGCTACACAGATACGCAGTATTTT
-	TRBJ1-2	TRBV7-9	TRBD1	CASSLAQASTGDYGYTF	TGTGCCAGCAGCTTAGCACAGGCGTCGACAGGGGACTATGGCTACACCTTC
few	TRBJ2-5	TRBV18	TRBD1	CASSPRSGTGGTETQYF	TGTGCCAGCTCACCACGATCCGGGACAGGGGGCACGGAGACCCAGTACTTC
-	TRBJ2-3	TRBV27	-	CASTPGFGTDTQYF	TGTGCCAGCACCCCCGGTTTTGGCACAGATACGCAGTATTTT
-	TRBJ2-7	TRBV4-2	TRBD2	CASSQEEAGAGGPYEQYF	TGTGCCAGCAGCCAAGAAGAAGCTGGAGCGGGGGGGCCCTACGAGCAGTACTTC
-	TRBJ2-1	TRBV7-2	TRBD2	CASSSYSGRANNEQFF	TGTGCCAGCAGCTCTTATAGCGGGAGGGCCAACAATGAGCAGTTCTTC
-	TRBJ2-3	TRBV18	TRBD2	CASSPPTSAGSTDTQYF	TGTGCCAGCTCACCACCGACTAGCGCAGGGAGCACAGATACGCAGTATTTT
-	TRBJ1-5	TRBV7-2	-	CASSPGFGQPQHF	TGTGCCAGCAGCCCAGGGTTCGGTCAGCCCCAGCATTTT
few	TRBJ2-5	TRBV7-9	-	CASSLSQYQETQYF	TGTGCCAGCAGCTTATCCCAGTACCAAGAGACCCAGTACTTC
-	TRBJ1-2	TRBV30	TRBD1	CAWSVQGTGPRHGYTF	TGTGCCTGGAGTGTACAAGGGACAGGACCTCGACATGGCTACACCTTC
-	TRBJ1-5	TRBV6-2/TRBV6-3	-	CASSHPRGASNQPQHF	TGTGCCAGCAGTCACCCTCGGGGGGCTAGCAATCAGCCCCAGCATTTT
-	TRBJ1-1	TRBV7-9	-	CASSLRGGGMNTEAFF	TGTGCCAGCAGCTTAAGGGGGGGTGGTATGAACACTGAAGCTTTCTTT
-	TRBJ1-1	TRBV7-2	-	CASTLGHATEAFF	TGTGCCAGCACTCTGGGACACGCCACTGAAGCTTTCTTT
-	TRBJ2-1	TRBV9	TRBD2	CASSPSGALLSGGPYNEQFF	TGTGCCAGCAGCCCCAGCGGAGCCTTACTTAGCGGGGGGCCATACAATGAGCAGTTCTTC
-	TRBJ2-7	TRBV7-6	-	CASSLVGSTYESYEQYF	TGTGCCAGCAGCTTAGTCGGTTCCACTTACGAATCCTACGAGCAGTACTTC
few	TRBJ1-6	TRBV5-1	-	CASSLGGRLNSPLHF	TGCGCCAGCAGCTTGGGGGGGAGGTTAAATTCACCCCTCCACTTT
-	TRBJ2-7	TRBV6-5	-	CASKEGTDYEQYF	TGTGCCAGCAAAGAGGGTACAGACTACGAGCAGTACTTC
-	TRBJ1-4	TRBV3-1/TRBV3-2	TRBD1	CASSQDGTGGEKLFF	TGTGCCAGCAGCCAAGATGGGACAGGAGGAGAAAAACTGTTTTTT
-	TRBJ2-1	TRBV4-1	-	CASSPIPLGLSYNEQFF	TGCGCCAGCAGCCCCATCCCCCTCGGACTATCCTACAATGAGCAGTTCTTC
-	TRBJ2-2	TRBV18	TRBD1	CASSPPLGQGINTGELFF	TGTGCCAGCTCACCGCCTTTGGGACAGGGGATTAACACCGGGGAGCTGTTTTTT
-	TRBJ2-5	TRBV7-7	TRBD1	CASSLFQDRYQETQYF	TGTGCTAGCAGCTTATTCCAGGACAGGTACCAAGAGACCCAGTACTTC
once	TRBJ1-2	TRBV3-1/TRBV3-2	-	CASSYKEAYYGYTF	TGTGCCAGCAGTTACAAAGAGGCGTACTATGGCTACACCTTC
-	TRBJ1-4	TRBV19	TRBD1	CASSRGGTGTNEKLFF	TGTGCCAGTAGTAGAGGGGGGACAGGGACGAATGAAAAACTGTTTTTT
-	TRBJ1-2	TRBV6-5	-	CASVVGVLGYGYTF	TGTGCCAGCGTAGTAGGGGTCCTTGGCTATGGCTACACCTTC
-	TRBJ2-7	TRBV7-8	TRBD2	CASSPGTSGSYEQYF	TGTGCCAGCAGCCCGGGGACTAGCGGGAGTTACGAGCAGTACTTC
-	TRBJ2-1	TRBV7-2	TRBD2	CASSLVAGGPGTYNEQFF	TGTGCCAGCAGCTTAGTGGCGGGAGGGCCCGGGACCTACAATGAGCAGTTCTTC
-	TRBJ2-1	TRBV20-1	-	CSAPGNEQFF	TGCAGTGCGCCGGGAAATGAGCAGTTCTTC
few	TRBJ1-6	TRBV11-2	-	CASSLDRTSPLHF	TGTGCCAGCAGCTTAGACAGAACCTCACCCCTCCACTTT
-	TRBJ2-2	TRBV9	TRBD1	CASSVRQGADGELFF	TGTGCCAGCAGCGTTCGACAGGGGGCGGATGGGGAGCTGTTTTTT
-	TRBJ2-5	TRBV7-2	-	CASSRSGLEETQYF	TGTGCCAGCAGCCGCTCCGGACTGGAAGAGACCCAGTACTTC
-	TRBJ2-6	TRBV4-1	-	CASSQGRVRTGANVLTF	TGCGCCAGCAGCCAAGGCCGGGTGAGGACTGGGGCCAACGTCCTGACTTTC
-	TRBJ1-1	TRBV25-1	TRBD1	CASSDGQGVNTEAFF	TGTGCCAGCAGTGATGGGCAGGGGGTTAACACTGAAGCTTTCTTT
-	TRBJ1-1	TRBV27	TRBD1	CASSLAGGNEAFF	TGTGCCAGCAGCCTCGCAGGGGGTAATGAAGCTTTCTTT
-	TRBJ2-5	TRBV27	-	CASSLVLAARETQYF	TGTGCCAGCAGTTTAGTGTTAGCTGCAAGGGAGACCCAGTACTTC
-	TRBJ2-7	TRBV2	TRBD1	CASTQDRGLYEQYF	TGTGCCAGCACCCAGGACAGGGGGCTGTACGAGCAGTACTTC
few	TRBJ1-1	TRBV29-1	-	CSVEAGSPEAFF	TGCAGCGTTGAAGCGGGGTCCCCTGAAGCTTTCTTT
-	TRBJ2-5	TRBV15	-	CATSRPLETQYF	TGTGCCACCAGCAGACCCTTGGAGACCCAGTACTTC
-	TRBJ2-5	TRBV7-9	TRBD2	CASSSSGGFETQYF	TGTGCCAGCAGCTCATCGGGGGGTTTCGAGACCCAGTACTTC
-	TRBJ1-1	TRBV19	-	CASSIQALNTEAFF	TGTGCCAGTAGTATCCAGGCCTTGAACACTGAAGCTTTCTTT
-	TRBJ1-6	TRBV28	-	CASSQGYNSPLHF	TGTGCCAGCAGTCAGGGTTATAATTCACCCCTCCACTTT
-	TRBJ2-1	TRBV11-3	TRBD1	CASSLDRTGVGYNEQFF	TGTGCCAGCAGCTTAGATCGCACAGGGGTGGGCTACAATGAGCAGTTCTTC
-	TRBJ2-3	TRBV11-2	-	CASSRGDTQYF	TGTGCCAGCAGCCGGGGAGATACGCAGTATTTT
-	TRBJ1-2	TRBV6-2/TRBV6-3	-	CASSSTGSNYGYTF	TGTGCCAGCAGTTCGACGGGGTCTAACTATGGCTACACCTTC
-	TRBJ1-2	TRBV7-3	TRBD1	CASSLKDRGFSYGYTF	TGTGCCAGCAGCTTAAAGGACAGGGGATTCAGCTATGGCTACACCTTC
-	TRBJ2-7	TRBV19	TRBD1	CASSASTGNSYEQYF	TGTGCCAGTAGTGCCTCGACAGGGAACTCCTACGAGCAGTACTTC